Described below is a single TCR beta chain sequence and its context. Its antigen specificity is not known. Base qualities are missing; no much larger clone stands one base away. This record belongs to a study of shared clonotypes between healthy human individuals (TCRdb year 2020). For context, the study as a whole: Two women and three men aged 18 to 49 years were included in the cohort. Libraries were prepared and TCR repertoires were sequenced by different laboratories using diverse techniques, in order to increase sequencing depth and limit assay-specific biases. Per donor, leukapheresis produced somewhere between about 0.8 and 9.5 billion PBMCs. For each donor, CD4 naive and CD4 memory were each run on three plates, CD8 naive on two plates, and CD8 memory on one plate. To estimate repertoire size and how much clonotype sharing occurs between individuals, the study deeply sequenced the blood TCR repertoires of five healthy adults.

V is clipped by 3 bases and J by 8 bases, and the sequence between their germline boundaries is 13 bases long. From the germline V gene, CDR1 is MNHNS and CDR2 is SASEGT. Reading from cysteine to phenylalanine, the CDR3 counts 13 amino acids. Just the 39-base CDR3 DNA is kept, in frame starting at base 1. General study outcomes and caveats: Clonotypes shared by all four sorted-subset donors showed higher generation probabilities than non-shared clonotypes. Incomplete sequencing was indicated by rarefaction of sorted-subset datasets, despite the large sequencing depth. Only blood was sampled, and tissue TCR repertoires likely differ from those in blood. Roughly 5% of naive CD4, around 4% of naive CD8, 2.3% of memory CD4, and more than 0.35% of memory CD8 clonotypes were shared across a few donors. Pairwise subsampling led to the expectation that sequencing depth would affect the degree of clonotype sharing among donors. Naive subsets generally had larger estimated clonotype richness than memory subsets. Because the study included only a small number of donors, the genetic and exposure-history diversity represented was limited.

The donors were healthy, HIV-negative adults with no recently reported acute infections or vaccinations. All donors were Caucasian adults living in Nashville, Tennessee, USA. Magnetic negative selection was used to enrich CD4+ T cells, after which naive cells were positively selected on CD45RA and the negative fraction became the memory subset. Blood was collected by leukapheresis, and PBMCs were isolated by Ficoll-Histopaque density gradient centrifugation and then cryopreserved in liquid nitrogen vapor phase. Purity and quantity of every magnetically sorted T cell population were checked by analytical flow cytometry. Each sorted fraction had its genomic DNA isolated and then quantified by UV absorbance on a Nanodrop 2000c. Using the deep immunoSEQ assay, multiplex PCR amplified TCR CDR3 regions from genomic DNA. Extracted genomic DNA from each cell subset was spread evenly across all wells of several immunoSEQ 96-well plates, with each plate serving as a replicate. For sorted subsets, each replicate PCR was loaded with 200 ng genomic DNA, equivalent to 25,000 to 30,000 T cell genomes. The purified libraries were quantified using a Qubit 3.0 fluorometer, sized with a Bioanalyzer 2100, and then quantified again using the KAPA Library Quantification kit. A separate single-read 150-cycle Illumina NextSeq 550 flow cell was used to sequence each immunoSEQ 96-well plate. In the paper's pipeline: The immunoSEQ output contained only junctional sequences without quality scores, so filtering could not match that applied to full-length reads. To assign V/J genes and CDR3, sequences were annotated against IMGT germline references using PyIR, a Python wrapper for IgBLAST v1.9. Any read was removed if the V/J assignment was weak (E-value above 1e-6), the CDR3 was missing, or the read contained stop codons, out-of-frame junctions, or ambiguous translated residues. V3J clonotypes were defined by identical inferred V gene, J gene, and CDR3 amino acid sequence. Percentage overlap between repertoires was computed as shared unique clonotypes divided by the size of the smaller repertoire. RTK rarefaction, the Chao1 estimator, and Recon v2.1 estimates of unobserved clonotypes were used to assess repertoire richness. Generation probabilities were computed with OLGA for all TCRbeta clonotypes obtained by the gDNA method from several donors. Sourced from immuneACCESS, this table was stored by TCRdb with only in-frame sequences that have V and J called. A share of the clones is absent; for the studies checked, an unresolved V gene accounts for under half, and the remainder has no known explanation. V, J and clone size derive from that table, while D and trimming were established from the DNA sequence. Recorded for this sample are approximately 2.5 million clones; more than 80% of them occurred a single time. The ten largest clones take up around 0.14% of the sample.

The source of this sequence is a man aged 18 to 29 in good health. Sequencing was carried out using naive CD4+ T cells sorted from blood. In light of the paper, this sample's cell subset or site label describes: CD45RA+ positively selected. The sequence is built from TRBV6-1 and TRBJ1-2; 5 matching bases give a weak D call of TRBD1. The CDR3 here reads CASSDTGREGYTF. In nucleotide form, the sequence is TGTGCCAGCAGTGACACAGGACGCGAAGGCTACACCTTC.